This T cell receptor beta chain was sequenced during a study of blood T cell repertoires in COVID-19. Turning to the study itself: The study drew acute and convalescent COVID-19 samples from the United States, Italy and Spain. T cells, B-cell-depleted T cells, or PBMCs supplied cDNA or gDNA.

CDR1 ENHRY and CDR2 SYGVKD come from the germline V gene. Deletions cut 7 bases from V and 4 bases from J, with 13 bases between. CDR3 length: 14 amino acids. In the original workflow: Reference gene primers were amplified, and this amplification served to estimate nucleated cell counts. TCRdb keeps only in-frame clones here, not all; method: immunoSEQ multiplex PCR. The DNA gave D and trimming, while V, J and clone size come from that table. This table holds about 480,000 clones, approximately 90% found once. Clinical histories supplied by participants themselves formed the basis of cohort assignment.

Sequenced sample: PBMCs or T cells enriched from blood (not recorded which). The chain couples TRBV10-3 to TRBJ2-2; maybe TRBD1 (7 bases). This clonotype was obtained from a woman aged 18-29 years with acute COVID-19. The CDR3 region has the DNA TGTGCCATCAAGGAGGGGGCTGTCACCGGGGAGCTGTTTTTT. Translation gives CAIKEGAVTGELFF.